The 21 T cell receptor beta chains in this list originate from one sample, sequenced in a study of T cells in Graves' hyperthyroidism and ophthalmopathy. What was amplified from RNA transcripts were TCR beta CDR3 regions. Carried out on the TCR CDR3, a first-round RT-PCR used the HTBI primer set. TCRdb reprocessed the multiplex PCR reads with MiXCR, giving one entry per CDR3 protein. The sample lists about 620,000 distinct CDR3 sequences, about 17% occurring once. Sequenced input: blood. Receptors were obtained from a woman aged 25 to 39 with Graves' hyperthyroidism.

In its sample, this clonotype was seen many times. This chain links TRBV20-1 with TRBJ1-1; D gene uncertain. Germline values: CDR1 DFQATT, CDR2 SNEGSKA (reference sequence). V lost 6 bases to trimming and J lost 1 base, with 12 bases between them. This CDR3 has 13 amino acids. CDR3 bases: TGCAGTGCCTGTACTAACAGGAACACTGAAGCTTTCTTT. Its translation is CSACTNRNTEAFF.

This clonotype appeared many times. In DNA form, the CDR3 reads TGTGCCAGCAGTTATCTTGGGGGGAACACTGAAGCTTTCTTT. Protein product: CASSYLGGNTEAFF. The rearrangement joins TRBV6-1 to TRBJ1-1, with D possibly being TRBD1 (5 bases). CDR3 length equals 14 residues. The V end lost 5 bases, the J end lost 1 base, and 11 bases lay between the germline ends. Germline loops: CDR1 MNHNS, CDR2 SASEGT.

This clonotype was picked up many times. The chain recombines TRBV6-6 with TRBJ1-4, with 10 nucleotides matching TRBD1. The V segment lost 2 bases and the J segment 8 bases; nucleotides outside the gene matches: 5. The CDR3 covers 15 residues. Germline-derived CDR1 and CDR2 are MNHNY and SVGAGI (reference sequence). The CDR3 DNA is TGTGCCAGCAGTTACGCCCGGACAGGGGGGGAAAAACTGTTTTTT. Translated: CASSYARTGGEKLFF.

This clonotype came up many times. This chain joins TRBV7-9 and TRBJ1-1, with D uncertain. Per germline, CDR1 SEHNR and CDR2 FQNEAQ (reference sequence). Trimming removed 7 bases from V and 0 bases from J, with 12 bases in between. The CDR3 runs 14 residues. CDR3 nucleotides: TGTGCCAGCAACCTGGACGGACTGAACACTGAAGCTTTCTTT. It specifies CASNLDGLNTEAFF.

The chain employs TRBV3-2 and TRBJ1-2. TRBV3-2 is a known pseudogene. The CDR3 totals 16 residues. CDR3 protein: CASSQDLLGDLSGYTF. The CDR3 bases are TGTGCCAGCAGCCAAGATCTGCTGGGGGACTTAAGTGGCTACACCTTC.

This clonotype has a count of ten or more. V is TRBV5-1 and J is TRBJ2-1; maybe TRBD1 (5 bases). V was trimmed by 0 bases and J by 0 bases, leaving 10 bases between them. CDR3 length: 16 residues. The germline CDR1 and CDR2 sequences are SGHRS and YFSETQ. CDR3: CASSLGDDSSYNEQFF. DNA for the CDR3: TGCGCCAGCAGCTTGGGGGATGACAGCTCCTACAATGAGCAGTTCTTC.

A few counts support this clonotype. The rearrangement joins TRBV19 to TRBJ2-7; no clear D. The ends were cut back, 3 bases at V and 2 bases at J, with 8 bases in the middle. Germline CDR1 is LNHDA and CDR2 is SQIVND (reference sequence). CDR3 length: 13 amino acids. CDR3 DNA: TGTGCCAGTAGTATGGGCATCACCTACGAGCAGTACTTC. Protein product: CASSMGITYEQYF.

J is TRBJ1-1 and V is TRBV7-9; D gene uncertain. The CDR3 is made up of 15 amino acids. Germline V CDR1 and CDR2: SEHNR, FQNEAQ (reference sequence). The V end was cut by 2 bases, the J end by 4 bases, with 14 bases between. The CDR3 DNA reads as TGTGCCAGCAGCTTATTGGGGAGGGTAGGCACTGAAGCTTTCTTT. Amino acids: CASSLLGRVGTEAFF.

This clonotype was seen a handful of times. The chain has TRBV2 and TRBJ1-5; unclear D gene. Between the trimmed V and J ends, which lost 3 bases and 7 bases, there was a span of 10 bases. Germline-derived CDR1 and CDR2 are SNHLY and FYNNEI. The length of the CDR3 is 13 residues. The CDR3 sequence is CASSDGKGQPQHF. For the CDR3, the DNA is TGTGCCAGCAGTGATGGAAAGGGACAGCCCCAGCATTTT.

Note on this clonotype: This may be a read error, as it is one base from a much larger clone. The chain's CDR3 is CAGRAIMTGYGYTF. Written as DNA, the CDR3 is TGTGCCGGCAGGGCTATTATGACAGGCTATGGCTACACCTTC. The chain links TRBV28 to TRBJ1-2; maybe TRBD1 (6 bases). Germline CDR1 is MDHEN and CDR2 is SYDVKM. This CDR3 has 14 residues.

This clonotype has a handful of counts. This rearrangement joins TRBV5-4 to TRBJ2-7, with 10 nucleotides matching TRBD1. The V segment lost 0 bases and the J segment 1 base; nucleotides outside the gene matches: 4. The germline gives CDR1 SGHNT, CDR2 YYREEE (reference sequence). This CDR3 is built from 16 residues. CDR3 sequence: CASSLVGTGESYEQYF. The CDR3 DNA reads as TGTGCCAGCAGCTTGGTTGGGACAGGGGAATCCTACGAGCAGTACTTC. Full variable domain (remainder filled in from reference TRBV5-4 and TRBJ2-7): ETGVTQSPTHLIKTRGQQVTLRCSSQSGHNTVSWYQQALGQGPQFIFQYYREEENGRGNFPPRFSGLQFPNYSSELNVNALELDDSALYLCASSLVGTGESYEQYFGPGTRLTVT.

This clonotype was counted many times. The chain employs TRBV5-5 and TRBJ2-3, with a possible D match to TRBD2 (5 bases). CDR1 and CDR2 from the germline V gene are SGHKS and YYEKEE (reference sequence). The CDR3 has 15 residues. V was shortened by 0 bases and J by 4 bases, with 12 bases between the two germline ends. The CDR3 sequence is CASSLAGSVPDTQYF. CDR3 nucleotide sequence: TGTGCCAGCAGCTTGGCGGGGTCGGTCCCAGATACGCAGTATTTT.

This clonotype was recorded a few times. This chain joins TRBV6-4 and TRBJ2-7; no reliable D call. The CDR3 has 10 residues. Germline V gene sequence: CDR1 MRHNA, CDR2 SNTAGT. V was shortened by 7 bases and J by 5 bases, with 6 bases between the two germline ends. CDR3 amino acids: CASTSNEQYF. CDR3 nucleotides: TGTGCCAGCACTTCAAACGAGCAGTACTTC.

V and J are TRBV12-3 or TRBV12-4 and TRBJ2-1, with TRBD2 matching 10 bases. Trimming removed 4 bases from V and 11 bases from J; junction bases left unmatched: 5. The CDR3 has 13 residues. The CDR3 protein is CASSSGLAFKQFF. Here the CDR3 DNA reads TGTGCCAGCAGTTCGGGACTAGCGTTTAAGCAGTTCTTC.

This clonotype was observed many times. This chain connects TRBV28 to TRBJ2-1; 7 bases align to TRBD2. The CDR3 runs to 10 residues. Germline V CDR1 and CDR2: MDHEN, SYDVKM. The chain's CDR3 is CAVGGNEQFF. The CDR3 coding sequence is TGTGCGGTGGGGGGGAATGAGCAGTTCTTC.

The V gene is TRBV20-1, the J gene TRBJ2-5, with 8 nucleotides matching TRBD2. The CDR3 extends over 17 amino acids. V was clipped by 2 bases and J by 1 base; unmatched bases: 12. Per germline, CDR1 DFQATT and CDR2 SNEGSKA (reference sequence). For the CDR3, the DNA is TGCAGTGCTAGACACGGGAGGGTAGCCCCACTCCAAGAGACCCAGTACTTC. It translates to CSARHGRVAPLQETQYF.

This chain links TRBV7-9 with TRBJ2-1; 7 bases line up with TRBD2. CDR1 is SEHNR, CDR2 FQNEAQ, per germline (reference sequence). CDR3 length: 16 residues. Germline trimming cut 5 bases from V and 8 bases from J; bases unmatched to any gene: 15. The chain's CDR3 is CASSPSRTRQYYEQFF. The CDR3 nucleotides read TGTGCCAGCAGCCCCAGCAGGACTAGACAGTACTATGAGCAGTTCTTC.

This clonotype has ten or more counts. The chain combines TRBV5-1 with TRBJ2-1; TRBD2 matches 10 bases. This CDR3 comprises 13 residues. The junction had 5 bases not matched to a gene; V was cut back by 4 bases and J by 10 bases. Germline V gene lookup returns CDR1 SGHRS and CDR2 YFSETQ. The CDR3 DNA reads TGCGCCAGCAGCCGAGTAGCGGGAGGCGAGCAGTTCTTC. It codes for CASSRVAGGEQFF.

This clonotype was found many times. The chain is built from TRBV20-1 and TRBJ2-3; TRBD2 agrees at 14 bases. Per germline, CDR1 DFQATT and CDR2 SNEGSKA (reference sequence). This CDR3 has 15 amino acids. V lost 8 bases and J lost 5; bases outside the gene matches: 9. CDR3 loop: CSTKTSGRGIDTQYF. The CDR3 DNA follows: TGCAGTACCAAGACTAGCGGGAGGGGGATAGATACGCAGTATTTT.

V is TRBV13 and J is TRBJ2-1; 7 bases are a match to TRBD2. The V and J ends lost 7 bases and 9 bases, in that order; junction bases with no gene match: 9. The germline gives CDR1 PRHDT, CDR2 FYEKMQ (reference sequence). The CDR3 has 13 residues. The CDR3 region is CASKGRGYSEQFF. CDR3 in DNA: TGTGCCAGCAAGGGGAGGGGCTATAGTGAGCAGTTCTTC.

Regarding this clonotype: A read error may produce the germline difference seen at one junction end. The chain carries TRBV9 and TRBJ2-4, with a tentative D call TRBD1 (6 bases). The CDR3 is 17 amino acids. Per germline, CDR1 SGDLS and CDR2 YYNGEE. The CDR3, as DNA: TGTGCCAGCAGCGTAGGGACAGATCCCCTAGCCAAAGACATTCAGTACTTC. This sequence encodes CASSVGTDPLAKDIQYF.